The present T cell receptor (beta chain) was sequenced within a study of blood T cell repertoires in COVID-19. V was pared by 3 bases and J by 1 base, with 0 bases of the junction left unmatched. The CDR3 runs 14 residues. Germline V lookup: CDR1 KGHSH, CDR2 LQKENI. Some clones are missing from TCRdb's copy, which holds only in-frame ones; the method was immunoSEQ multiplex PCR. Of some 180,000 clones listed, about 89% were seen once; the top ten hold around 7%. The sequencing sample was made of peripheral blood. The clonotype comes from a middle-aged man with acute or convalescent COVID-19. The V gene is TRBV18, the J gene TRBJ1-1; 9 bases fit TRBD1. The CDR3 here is CASSPGQGNTEAFF. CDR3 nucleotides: TGTGCCAGCTCACCGGGACAGGGGAACACTGAAGCTTTCTTT.